This TCR beta chain was found in a study of control samples from healthy donors and cancer patients. Trimming stripped 6 bases from V and 7 bases from J, with 6 bases between. This CDR3 is built from 11 residues. This table comes from immunoSEQ multiplex PCR, and its TCRdb copy is limited to in-frame clones, with some not included. Of some 140,000 clones listed, approximately 96% are singletons. The chain couples TRBV12-3 or TRBV12-4 to TRBJ2-2; no firm D call. This clonotype originated in a man aged 35 to 55 in good health. Sequenced input: blood. In DNA form, the CDR3 reads TGTGCCAGCAGCCTTAACGGGGAGCTGTTTTTT. It encodes CASSLNGELFF.